This T cell receptor beta chain was sequenced in a study of OX40 agonist ivuxolimab in advanced cancers. The data were produced by immunoSEQ multiplex PCR, yet TCRdb's version contains in-frame clones alone and is incomplete. Of around 20,000 clones listed, roughly four fifths are singletons. The sequences come from CD4+ or CD8+ T cells sorted from blood, collected in a trial of the OX40 agonist ivuxolimab. The source is an adult with an advanced solid tumor such as melanoma, head and neck, liver or kidney cancer.

CDR3 coding DNA: TGTGCCAGCAGCCGAATCCCCTTCTTCCGGGACGGAGGGGCCGGGGAGCTGTTTTTT. Encoded protein: CASSRIPFFRDGGAGELFF. The V call is TRBV28, the J call TRBJ2-2, with D perhaps matching TRBD2 (6 bases). This CDR3 has 19 residues. With 6 bases removed from V and 6 bases from J, the gap between germline ends came to 29 bases. The V gene's germline CDR1 is MDHEN and CDR2 SYDVKM.